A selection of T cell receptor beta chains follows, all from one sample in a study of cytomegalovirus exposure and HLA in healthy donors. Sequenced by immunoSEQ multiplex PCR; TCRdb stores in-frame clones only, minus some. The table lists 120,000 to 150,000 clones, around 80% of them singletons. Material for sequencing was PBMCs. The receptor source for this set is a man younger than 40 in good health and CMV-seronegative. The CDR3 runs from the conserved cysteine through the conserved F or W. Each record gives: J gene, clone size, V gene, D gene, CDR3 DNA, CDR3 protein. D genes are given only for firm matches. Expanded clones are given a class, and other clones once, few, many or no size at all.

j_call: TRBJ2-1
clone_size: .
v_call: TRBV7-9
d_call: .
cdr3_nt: TGTTCCAGCCAGGGGAGGGACGATGAGCAGTTCTTC
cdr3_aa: CSSQGRDDEQFF

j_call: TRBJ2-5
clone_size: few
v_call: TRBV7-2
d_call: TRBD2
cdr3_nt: TGTGCCAGCAGCCCTCTTATTGGACTAGCTCGAAAGACCCAGTACTTC
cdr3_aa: CASSPLIGLARKTQYF

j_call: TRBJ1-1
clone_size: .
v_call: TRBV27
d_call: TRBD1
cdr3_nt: TGTGCCAGCAGAGGGTTAAGACAGGGAAACACTGAAGCTTTCTTT
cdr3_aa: CASRGLRQGNTEAFF

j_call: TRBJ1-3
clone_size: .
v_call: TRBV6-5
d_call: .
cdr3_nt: TGTGCCAGCAGTTACGACAGAGTCTCTGGAAACACCATATATTTT
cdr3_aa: CASSYDRVSGNTIYF

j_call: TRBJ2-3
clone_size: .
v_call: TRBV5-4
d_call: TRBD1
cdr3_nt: TGTGCCAGCAGCCCCACAGGGGGAAGGACAGATACGCAGTATTTT
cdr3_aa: CASSPTGGRTDTQYF

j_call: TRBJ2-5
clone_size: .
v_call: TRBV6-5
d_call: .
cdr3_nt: TGTGCCAGCAGTTACTCGATGGGAGGCGAGACCCAGTACTTC
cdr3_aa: CASSYSMGGETQYF

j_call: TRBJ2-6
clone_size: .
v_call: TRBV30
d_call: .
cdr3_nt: TGTGCCTGGAGTGCTTCCGGGGCCAACGTCCTGACTTTC
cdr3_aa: CAWSASGANVLTF

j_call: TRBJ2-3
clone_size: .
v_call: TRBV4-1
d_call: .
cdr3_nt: TGCGCCAGCAGCCATCCCGCAGATACGCAGTATTTT
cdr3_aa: CASSHPADTQYF

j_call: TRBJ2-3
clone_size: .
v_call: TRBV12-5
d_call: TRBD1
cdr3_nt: TGTGCTAGTGGTTTGGTCCCCCTCAGGGGGCCAATCGGCACAGATACGCAGTATTTT
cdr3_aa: CASGLVPLRGPIGTDTQYF

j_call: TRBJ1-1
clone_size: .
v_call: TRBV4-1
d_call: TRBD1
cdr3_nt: TGCGCCAGCAGCCAAGTCCAGGGGGACACTGAAGCTTTCTTT
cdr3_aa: CASSQVQGDTEAFF

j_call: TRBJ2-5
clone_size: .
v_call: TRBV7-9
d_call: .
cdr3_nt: TGTGCCAGCAGCCCCGCACCTAGCATAGAGACCCAGTACTTC
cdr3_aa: CASSPAPSIETQYF

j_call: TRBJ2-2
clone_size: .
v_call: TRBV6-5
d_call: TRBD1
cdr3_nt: TGTGCCAGCAGTTTGGGGGACAGGGATATCCGGGAGCTGTTTTTT
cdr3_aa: CASSLGDRDIRELFF

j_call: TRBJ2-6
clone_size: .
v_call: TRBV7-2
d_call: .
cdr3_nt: TGTGCCAGCAACGAGCGGGCAGGGGCCAACGTCCTGACTTTC
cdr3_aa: CASNERAGANVLTF

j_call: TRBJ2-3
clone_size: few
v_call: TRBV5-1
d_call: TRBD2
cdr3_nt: TGCGCCAGCAGCTCCGGACTAGCGGGAGAAACAGATACGCAGTATTTT
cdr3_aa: CASSSGLAGETDTQYF

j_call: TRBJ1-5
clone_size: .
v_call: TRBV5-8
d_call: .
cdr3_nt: TGTGCCAGCAGCTTGTGGAGGAGTAATCAGCCCCAGCATTTT
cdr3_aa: CASSLWRSNQPQHF

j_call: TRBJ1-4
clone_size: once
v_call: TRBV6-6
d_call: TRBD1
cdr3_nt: TGTGCCAGCAGCCTACAGGGACAGACTAATGAAAAACTGTTTTTT
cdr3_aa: CASSLQGQTNEKLFF

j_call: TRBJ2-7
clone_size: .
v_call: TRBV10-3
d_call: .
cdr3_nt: TGTGCCACAGGGGCCCAGTCCGAGCAGTACTTC
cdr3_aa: CATGAQSEQYF

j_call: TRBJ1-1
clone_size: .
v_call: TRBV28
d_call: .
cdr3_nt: TGTGCCAGCACCCCCCCTGGGAGGTATAGAACTTTCTTT
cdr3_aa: CASTPPGRYRTFF

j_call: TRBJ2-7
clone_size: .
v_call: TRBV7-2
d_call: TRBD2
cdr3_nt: TGTGCCAGCAGCAGAAGCGGGGGGGCGCCCTACGAGCAGTACTTC
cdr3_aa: CASSRSGGAPYEQYF

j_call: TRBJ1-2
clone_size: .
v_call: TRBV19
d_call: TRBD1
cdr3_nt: TGTGCCAGTAGTGCACAGGGGGCGGGCTATGGCTACACCTTC
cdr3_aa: CASSAQGAGYGYTF

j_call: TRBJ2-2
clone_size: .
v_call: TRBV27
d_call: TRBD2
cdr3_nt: TGTGCCAGCAGGTTTTCTTGGGACTACCCAGGCGGGGAGCTGTTTTTT
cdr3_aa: CASRFSWDYPGGELFF

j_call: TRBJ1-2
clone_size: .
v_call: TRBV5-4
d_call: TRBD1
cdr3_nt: TGTGCCAGCAGCTCCCGGGACAGGAGAGACGGCTATGGCTACACCTTC
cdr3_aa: CASSSRDRRDGYGYTF

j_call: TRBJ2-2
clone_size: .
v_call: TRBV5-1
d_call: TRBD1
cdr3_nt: TGCGCCACCAAACCTTTGGGACAGGGGGCCTCCGGGGAGCTGTTTTTT
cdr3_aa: CATKPLGQGASGELFF

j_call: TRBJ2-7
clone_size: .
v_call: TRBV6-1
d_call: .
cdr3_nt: TGTGCCAGCAGGGAGGACTACGAGCAGTACTTC
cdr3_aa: CASREDYEQYF

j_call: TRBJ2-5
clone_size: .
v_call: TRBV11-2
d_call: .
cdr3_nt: TGTGCCAGCAGCATCTATGAGACCCAGTACTTC
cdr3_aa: CASSIYETQYF

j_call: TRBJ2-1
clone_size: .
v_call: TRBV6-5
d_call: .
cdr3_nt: TGTGCCAGCAGTTCGAAGATCCCCCGAGGCGATGAGCAGTTCTTC
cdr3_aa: CASSSKIPRGDEQFF

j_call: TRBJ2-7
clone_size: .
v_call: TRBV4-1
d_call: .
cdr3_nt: TGCGCCAGCAGCCAAGATCCGGGACTCGCCTACGAGCAGTACTTC
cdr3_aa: CASSQDPGLAYEQYF

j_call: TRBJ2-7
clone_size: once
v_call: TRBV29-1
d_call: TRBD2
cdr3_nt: TGCAGCGTTGGCGTTAGCGGGGGGTCCTACGAGCAGTACTTC
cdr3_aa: CSVGVSGGSYEQYF

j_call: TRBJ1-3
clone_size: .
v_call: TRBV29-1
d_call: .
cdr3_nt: TGCAGCGTTTACAGGGAAGGCTCTGGAAACACCATATATTTT
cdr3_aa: CSVYREGSGNTIYF

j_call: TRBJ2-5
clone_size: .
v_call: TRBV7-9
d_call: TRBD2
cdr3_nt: TGTGCCAGCAGCGACAGGACTAGCACCTCGGAGACCCAGTACTTC
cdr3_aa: CASSDRTSTSETQYF

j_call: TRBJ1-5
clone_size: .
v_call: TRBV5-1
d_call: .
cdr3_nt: TGCGCCAGCAGCCCCGGAGGAGATAGCAATCAGCCCCAGCATTTT
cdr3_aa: CASSPGGDSNQPQHF

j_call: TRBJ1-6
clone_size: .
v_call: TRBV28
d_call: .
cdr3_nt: TGTGCCAGCACCACATCGGCCGGGAATAATTCACCCCTCCACTTT
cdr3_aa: CASTTSAGNNSPLHF

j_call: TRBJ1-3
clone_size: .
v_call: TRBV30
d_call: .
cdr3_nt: TGTGCCTGGAGTGTACTCCAGGGGCCGAAAGGAAACACCATATATTTT
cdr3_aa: CAWSVLQGPKGNTIYF

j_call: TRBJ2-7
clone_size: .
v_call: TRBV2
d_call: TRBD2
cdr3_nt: TGTGCCAGCAGTGATCTAGCGGGAACCTACGAGCAGTACTTC
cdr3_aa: CASSDLAGTYEQYF

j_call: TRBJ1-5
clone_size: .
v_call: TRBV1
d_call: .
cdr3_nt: TGCACCAGCATAATTGCCGGGACAGGCCCCTTTAATCAGCCCCAGCATTTT
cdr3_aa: CTSIIAGTGPFNQPQHF

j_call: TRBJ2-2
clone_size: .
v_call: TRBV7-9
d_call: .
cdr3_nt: TGTGCCAGCAGCTCACTCGGACAGCTATCACCCGGGGAGCTGTTTTTT
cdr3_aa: CASSSLGQLSPGELFF

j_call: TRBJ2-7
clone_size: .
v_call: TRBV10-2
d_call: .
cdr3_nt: TGCGCCAGCAGTGATTCATACGAGCAGTACTTC
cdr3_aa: CASSDSYEQYF

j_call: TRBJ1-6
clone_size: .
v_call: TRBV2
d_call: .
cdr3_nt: TGTGCCAGCAGTCACAGGGCAGGGAGCTCCTATAATTCACCCCTCCACTTT
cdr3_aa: CASSHRAGSSYNSPLHF

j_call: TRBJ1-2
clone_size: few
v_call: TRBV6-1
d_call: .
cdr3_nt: TGTGCCAGCAGTGATACAGGGTATGGCTACACCTTC
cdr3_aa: CASSDTGYGYTF

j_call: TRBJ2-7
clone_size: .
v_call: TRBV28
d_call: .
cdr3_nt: TGTGCCAGCAGTGAGGGTCTCTACGAGCAGTACTTC
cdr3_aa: CASSEGLYEQYF

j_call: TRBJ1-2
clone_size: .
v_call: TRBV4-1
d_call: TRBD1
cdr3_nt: TGCGCCAGCAGCGACCTCAGGGGGCGCAGCTATGGCTACACCTTC
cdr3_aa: CASSDLRGRSYGYTF

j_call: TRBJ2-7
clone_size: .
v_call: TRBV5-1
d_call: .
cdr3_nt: TGCGCCAGCAGCTCGCAGGGGCTTTTATCCGAGCAGTACTTC
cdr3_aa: CASSSQGLLSEQYF

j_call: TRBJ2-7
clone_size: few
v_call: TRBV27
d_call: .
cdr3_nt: TGTGCCAGCAGTTTAGGCCTGAGCGGAAAGCCCTACGAGCAGTACTTC
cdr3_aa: CASSLGLSGKPYEQYF

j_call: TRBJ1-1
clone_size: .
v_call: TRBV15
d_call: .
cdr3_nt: TGTGCCACCAGCAGAGGATCAACAGGGACTGAAGCTTTCTTT
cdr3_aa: CATSRGSTGTEAFF

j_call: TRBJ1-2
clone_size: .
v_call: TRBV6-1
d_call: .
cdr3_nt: TGTGCCAGCCGATTAGTGGCAGGGGATTATGGCTACACCTTC
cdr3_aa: CASRLVAGDYGYTF

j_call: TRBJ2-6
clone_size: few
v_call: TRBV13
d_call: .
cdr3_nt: TGTGCCAGCCGAGGCCGCAGTGGGGCCAACGTCCTGACTTTC
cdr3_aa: CASRGRSGANVLTF

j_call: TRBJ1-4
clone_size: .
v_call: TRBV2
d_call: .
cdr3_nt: TGTGCCAGCAGTGAGGCTAGTTTCGGTTATGAAAAACTGTTTTTT
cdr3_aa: CASSEASFGYEKLFF

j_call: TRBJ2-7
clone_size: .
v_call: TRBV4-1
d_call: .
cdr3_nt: TGCGCCAGCAGCCAAGCGCTAGAAACCCACGAGCAGTACTTC
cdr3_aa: CASSQALETHEQYF

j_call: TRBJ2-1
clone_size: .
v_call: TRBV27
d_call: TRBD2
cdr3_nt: TGTGCCAGCAGTTTTCTAGCGGGGACGGACAATGAGCAGTTCTTC
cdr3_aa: CASSFLAGTDNEQFF

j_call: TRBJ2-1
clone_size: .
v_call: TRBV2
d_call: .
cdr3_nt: TGTGCCAGCAATTCCGACAGATCCTACAATGAGCAGTTCTTC
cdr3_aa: CASNSDRSYNEQFF

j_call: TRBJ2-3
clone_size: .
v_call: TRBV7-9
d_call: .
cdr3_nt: TGTGCCAGCAGCTCAGACTTCACAGATACGCAGTATTTT
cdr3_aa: CASSSDFTDTQYF